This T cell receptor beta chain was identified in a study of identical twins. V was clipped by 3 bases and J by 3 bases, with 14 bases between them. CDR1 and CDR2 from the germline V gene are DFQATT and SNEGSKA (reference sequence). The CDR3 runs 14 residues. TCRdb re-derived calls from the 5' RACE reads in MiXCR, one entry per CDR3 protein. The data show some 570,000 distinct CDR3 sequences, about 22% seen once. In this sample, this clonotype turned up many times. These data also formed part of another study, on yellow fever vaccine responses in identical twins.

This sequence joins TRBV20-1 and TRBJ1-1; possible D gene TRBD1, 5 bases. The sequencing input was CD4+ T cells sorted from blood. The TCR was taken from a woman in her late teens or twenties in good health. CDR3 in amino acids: CSARGRGFDTEAFF. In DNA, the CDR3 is TGCAGTGCTAGGGGACGGGGGTTTGACACTGAAGCTTTCTTT.